The 14 T cell receptor beta chains below were found in one sample sequenced in a study of Graves' ophthalmopathy and Graves' hyperthyroidism. Amplifying from RNA transcripts, the study obtained TCR beta CDR3 regions. Scientists carried out first-round RT-PCR using HTBI primers and then a second-round multiplex PCR. From the multiplex PCR reads, TCRdb called clonotypes with MiXCR, one entry per CDR3 protein. The sample records 580,000 or so distinct CDR3 sequences, less than 45% being singletons. The sample consisted of peripheral blood or thyroid tissue (not recorded which). Source of these receptors: an adult man with Graves' hyperthyroidism.

The chain carries TRBV10-3 and TRBJ1-4; D not certain. Germline V gene data show CDR1 as ENHRY and CDR2 as SYGVKD. The CDR3 runs 15 residues. The ends were cut back, 3 bases at V and 8 bases at J, with 16 bases in the middle. The CDR3, as DNA: TGTGCCATCAGTGAAATCGGACTAGCGGGGGAAAAACTGTTTTTT. It translates to CAISEIGLAGEKLFF.

This clonotype was counted at least ten times. The CDR3, as DNA: TGTGCCACCGGCCAGAGTTTCTCCGGGGAGCTGTTTTTT. The encoded protein is CATGQSFSGELFF. The V gene is TRBV10-3, the J gene TRBJ2-2; D gene ambiguous. The germline V gene has CDR1 ENHRY and CDR2 SYGVKD. This CDR3 comprises 13 residues. The V gene lost 10 bases and the J gene lost 6 bases, with 15 bases spanning the gap.

V usage is TRBV7-2 and J usage is TRBJ2-5; D is uncertain. V was pared by 2 bases and J by 7 bases, with 17 bases between. This CDR3 has 15 residues. The V gene's germline CDR1 is SGHTA and CDR2 FQGNSA. DNA of the CDR3: TGTGCCAGCAGCTTATGGTGGGCCCAGCCGGGGACCCAGTACTTC. This encodes CASSLWWAQPGTQYF.

This chain connects TRBV27 to TRBJ1-6; D gene unclear. Looked up from germline, CDR1 is MNHEY and CDR2 is SMNVEV (reference sequence). The V gene lost 8 bases and the J gene lost 0 bases, with 14 bases spanning the gap. The CDR3 totals 16 residues. In DNA form, the CDR3 reads TGTGCCAGCGGAAACCACGCCAGCTCCTATAATTCACCCCTCCACTTT. This encodes CASGNHASSYNSPLHF.

This chain uses TRBV24-1 with TRBJ2-5; TRBD2 agrees at 8 bases. The CDR3 has 17 amino acids. Germline V CDR1 and CDR2: KGHDR, SFDVKD. V lost 3 bases, J lost 4 bases, and 12 bases stayed unmatched. The CDR3 region has the DNA TGTGCCACCAGTGATCCCGTTGGCCAGCGGGGGCGAGAGACCCAGTACTTC. Protein: CATSDPVGQRGRETQYF.

The chain has TRBV29-1 and TRBJ1-1; 7 positions agree with TRBD1. This CDR3 region has 13 residues. CDR1 and CDR2 (germline): SQVTM, ANQGSEA. The V gene end was trimmed by 6 bases and the J gene end by 0 bases; junction bases not matched to a gene: 4. The CDR3 DNA sequence: TGCAGCGTGCAGGGACAGATGAACACTGAAGCTTTCTTT. It is translated as CSVQGQMNTEAFF.

V gene TRBV7-9 combines with J gene TRBJ1-5, with D perhaps TRBD1 (5 bases). Trimming removed 2 bases at V and 11 bases at J, with 22 bases between. The CDR3 spans 16 residues. Per the germline V gene, CDR1 is SEHNR and CDR2 is FQNEAQ (reference sequence). The CDR3 DNA follows: TGTGCCAGCAGCTTACGCTGGACTAGCGGGGGTGAGACCCAGCATTTT. It is translated as CASSLRWTSGGETQHF.

The J gene is TRBJ1-3, the V gene TRBV2; 7 bases are shared with TRBD1. CDR1 and CDR2 (germline): SNHLY, FYNNEI. There are 17 residues in the CDR3. Trimming removed 5 bases from V and 0 bases from J; junction bases left unmatched: 10. The CDR3 DNA reads as TGTGCCAGCAGTACAGGGGCAGGTCTCTCCTCTGGAAACACCATATATTTT. Protein sequence: CASSTGAGLSSGNTIYF.

Of note for this clonotype: A much larger clone differs from this one at a single base, so this may be a read error. A read error is likely, as this CDR3 ends without the conserved phenylalanine or tryptophan. The rearrangement joins TRBV20-1 to TRBJ2-5; either TRBD1 or TRBD2 may fit D (6 bases each). Germline values: CDR1 DFQATT, CDR2 SNEGSKA (reference sequence). V was shortened by 8 bases and J by 5 bases, with 18 bases between the two germline ends. The CDR3 has 13 amino acids. The CDR3 spells CSCASRGRETQYL. In DNA, the CDR3 is TGCAGTTGCGCAAGCCGGGGGCGGGAGACCCAGTACCTC.

This clonotype was recorded a few times. The rearrangement uses TRBV19 and TRBJ2-5; the match to TRBD2 covers 9 bases. The germline gives CDR1 LNHDA, CDR2 SQIVND (reference sequence). V shed 8 bases, J shed 5 bases, and the junction held 6 bases outside the gene matches. CDR3 length equals 13 residues. The CDR3, as DNA: TGTGCCAGTGGCCCTAGCGGGACTGAGACCCAGTACTTC. Translated, it gives CASGPSGTETQYF.

This clonotype was seen just once. The gene calls are TRBV24-1 and TRBJ2-3, with 8 nucleotides matching TRBD1. V shed 5 bases and J 0 bases; nucleotides not matched to a gene: 9. Germline CDR1 KGHDR, CDR2 SFDVKD. The CDR3 is 17 amino acids. As DNA, the CDR3 is TGTGCCACCAGTGGAGATAGGACAGGGAAGAGCACAGATACGCAGTATTTT. Protein: CATSGDRTGKSTDTQYF.

This clonotype appeared a few times. The CDR3 DNA reads as TGTGCCAGTAGTATCGGGACAGGGGCCAACGTCCTGACTTTC. Protein product: CASSIGTGANVLTF. The chain couples TRBV19 to TRBJ2-6, with D possibly TRBD1 on 6 matching bases. V was pared by 3 bases and J by 4 bases, with 7 bases between. The germline CDR1 and CDR2 sequences are LNHDA and SQIVND (reference sequence). This CDR3 has 14 residues.

The J gene is TRBJ2-3, the V gene TRBV7-6; D not certain. The germline gives CDR1 SGHVS, CDR2 FNYEAQ. Trimming shortened V by 6 bases and J by 1 base, and 11 bases separated the two germline ends. CDR3 size: 14 residues. The CDR3, as DNA: TGTGCCAGCAGTTTCCCTGGGGGCACAGATACGCAGTATTTT. This encodes CASSFPGGTDTQYF.

This clonotype was seen repeatedly, ten times or more. J is TRBJ1-1 and V is TRBV5-1, with D hard to call. CDR1 SGHRS and CDR2 YFSETQ come from the germline V gene. The CDR3 is made up of 14 amino acids. Trimming shortened V by 5 bases and J by 0 bases, and 11 bases separated the two germline ends. In DNA form, the CDR3 reads TGCGCCAGCAGAAAGGGAAACTTGAACACTGAAGCTTTCTTT. Amino acid sequence: CASRKGNLNTEAFF.